This T cell receptor beta chain originates from a study of shared clonotypes between healthy human individuals. Points from the study as a whole: Sampling was confined to blood; repertoires within tissues likely differ.

About this clone: The antigen is not known.

Clones were read by immunoSEQ multiplex PCR, and TCRdb kept only the in-frame ones, dropping some. Of 200,000 to 250,000 clones listed, under 80% are singletons. Germline V gene lookup returns CDR1 SGHNT and CDR2 YENEEA. The trim removed 6 bases at V and 7 bases at J, leaving 12 bases unmatched. The CDR3 runs to 15 residues. The specimen was memory CD4+ T cells sorted from blood. Described subset: CD45RA-negative fraction. The receptor comes from a man aged 25-45 years in good health. The chain employs TRBV11-3 and TRBJ2-4, with 7 bases that match TRBD1. This CDR3 is CASSRTGDRGNIQYF. The CDR3 nucleotides read TGTGCCAGCAGTCGAACAGGGGACCGAGGGAACATTCAGTACTTC.